Reported below is one T cell receptor (beta chain). Its target is not known. V was clipped by 3 bases and J by 9 bases, with 12 bases between them. CDR3 length equals 14 residues. This entry belongs to a study of blood T cells in healthy people across ages. Study-wide findings and caveats: Per million T cells, the diversity of TCR beta decreased roughly linearly as age advanced.

It was with a sample-barcoded 5' primer and a J-beta primer mix that a second PCR of roughly 6 to 12 cycles was run. TCRdb re-called the 5' RACE reads through MiXCR, storing one row per CDR3 protein. The data hold over 700,000 distinct CDR3 sequences, with 25% observed a single time. These data are also associated with another study on T cells of mothers and their children.

J is TRBJ1-6 and V is TRBV12-3 or TRBV12-4; D is ambiguous. The source of this sequence is a boy aged 5-17 years in good health. The sample was blood. The CDR3 DNA sequence: TGTGCCAGCAGTTTTAACAGCCTCCGTTCACCCCTCCACTTT. Translating gives CASSFNSLRSPLHF.